This passage covers 9 T cell receptor beta chains from one sample sequenced in a study of T cells in Graves' hyperthyroidism and ophthalmopathy. RNA transcripts served as the template for amplifying TCR beta CDR3 regions. When the TCR CDR3 underwent first-round RT-PCR, the HTBI primer set was used. Using its own MiXCR run on the multiplex PCR reads, TCRdb lists one record per CDR3 protein. The sample records fewer than 600,000 distinct CDR3 sequences, approximately 15% being singletons. The sequenced sample consisted of blood. All receptors come from a young woman with Graves' hyperthyroidism.

This clonotype has a handful of counts. A much larger clone is a single base away; this may be a read error. The CDR3 is CASSFPRGRGTGKPFF. The CDR3 coding sequence is TGTGCCAGCAGTTTTCCAAGGGGGCGTGGTACCGGGAAGCCGTTTTTT. The chain couples TRBV27 to TRBJ2-2; 7 bases are a match to TRBD1. V gave up 3 bases and J gave up 16 bases; unmatched junction bases: 20. The germline V gene has CDR1 MNHEY and CDR2 SMNVEV (reference sequence). The CDR3 is 16 amino acids.

This clonotype was seen repeatedly, ten times or more. For the CDR3, the DNA is TGTGCCTGGAGTGTACTCGGAGTACTGTTTTTT. Translated, it gives CAWSVLGVLFF. The chain has TRBV30 and TRBJ1-4; D not certain. The CDR3 contains 11 residues. With 0 bases removed from V and 13 bases from J, the gap between germline ends came to 9 bases. The V gene's germline CDR1 is GTSNPN and CDR2 SVGIG (reference sequence). The full variable domain, in which reference TRBV30 and TRBJ1-4 provide the parts outside the CDR3, is SQTIHQWPATLVQPVGSPLSLECTVEGTSNPNLYWYRQAAGRGLQLLFYSVGIGQISSEVPQNLSASRPQDRQFILSSKKLLLSDSGFYLCAWSVLGVLFFGSGTQLSVL.

This clonotype has only a few counts. The CDR3 DNA reads TGTGCCAGCACCATCGGACAGGGGTTTGGCTACACCTTC. This gives the protein CASTIGQGFGYTF. The gene calls are TRBV6-1 and TRBJ1-2; 9 bases match TRBD1. In germline, CDR1 is MNHNS, CDR2 SASEGT. The CDR3 consists of 13 residues. J was trimmed by 7 bases and V by 7 bases; bases with no gene match: 7.

This clonotype was seen ten or more times. DNA of the CDR3: TGTGCCAGCAGTCGCGGGTCCCAACCCTATAATGAAAAACTGTTTTTT. Translating gives CASSRGSQPYNEKLFF. V gene TRBV12-3 or TRBV12-4 combines with J gene TRBJ1-4; no reliable D call. The CDR3 contains 16 residues. The V and J ends lost 5 bases and 4 bases respectively, with 17 bases between them.

This chain uses TRBV7-2 with TRBJ2-7, with D perhaps TRBD1 (6 bases). V was pared by 0 bases and J by 5 bases, with 11 bases between. The CDR3 loop spans 14 amino acids. CDR1 SGHTA and CDR2 FQGNSA come from the germline V gene. The chain's CDR3 is CASSLARGLDEQYF. CDR3 nucleotides: TGTGCCAGCAGCTTAGCCAGGGGTCTCGACGAGCAGTACTTC.

This clonotype showed up just once. This chain connects TRBV19 to TRBJ1-1, with D perhaps TRBD1 (5 bases). CDR3 length equals 14 residues. The germline V gene encodes CDR1 LNHDA and CDR2 SQIVND (reference sequence). V dropped 4 bases and J dropped 4 bases, with 13 bases sitting between them. CDR3: CASSTFSGGTEAFF. CDR3 in DNA: TGTGCCAGTAGTACCTTCTCTGGGGGCACTGAAGCTTTCTTT.

V usage is TRBV6-1 and J usage is TRBJ1-1, with TRBD1 identical over 8 bases. Germline CDR1 is MNHNS and CDR2 is SASEGT. The CDR3 runs to 16 residues. Trimming at V came to 4 bases and at J to 4 bases, leaving 11 bases not matched to a gene. The CDR3 nucleotides read TGTGCCAGCAGTGTTGGACAGGGCGTAGATTTCACTGAAGCTTTCTTT. It is translated as CASSVGQGVDFTEAFF.

This clonotype was counted ten times or more. The chain uses TRBV3-1 and TRBJ2-6; D possibly corresponds to TRBD1 (5 bases). The V end was cut by 0 bases, the J end by 0 bases, with 12 bases between. The CDR3 is made up of 18 amino acids. CDR1 and CDR2 from the germline V gene are LGHDT and YNNKEL (reference sequence). CDR3 sequence (DNA): TGTGCCAGCAGCCAAGATATTTCCAGGGTCTCTGGGGCCAACGTCCTGACTTTC. Its protein is CASSQDISRVSGANVLTF.

This clonotype was detected a few times. The chain joins TRBV7-6 to TRBJ2-1, with 7 nucleotides matching TRBD1. The CDR3 runs to 17 residues. Germline V gene lookup returns CDR1 SGHVS and CDR2 FNYEAQ. V was clipped by 0 bases and J by 6 bases; unmatched bases: 11. The CDR3 region is CASSLAAPGQRSNEQFF. As DNA, the CDR3 is TGTGCCAGCAGCTTAGCGGCGCCGGGACAGCGATCCAATGAGCAGTTCTTC.